The clone carrying this TCR beta chain was counted many times. This specimen belongs to a study of T cells in Graves' hyperthyroidism and ophthalmopathy. Study-level background: Any treatment followed the collection of peripheral blood at initial diagnosis.

Researchers amplified the TCR beta CDR3 regions from RNA transcripts. RT-PCR in the first round (using the HTBI primer set) targeted the TCR CDR3. TCRdb called the multiplex PCR reads again in MiXCR, with one record for every CDR3 protein. The sample shows about 590,000 distinct CDR3 sequences, approximately 14% of them seen only once. V gave up 1 base and J gave up 2 bases; unmatched junction bases: 6. The CDR3 contains 17 residues. Germline loops: CDR1 SGHTA, CDR2 FQGNSA. The chain is built from TRBV7-2 and TRBJ2-7; 12 bases fit TRBD2. Sequenced material: blood. The receptor was derived from a woman aged 25 to 39 with Graves' hyperthyroidism. CDR3 loop: CASSLVTSGRLPYEQYF. CDR3 bases: TGTGCCAGCAGCTTAGTCACTAGCGGGAGGCTCCCCTACGAGCAGTACTTC.